Shown below are 29 T cell receptor beta chains from a single sample sequenced in a study of patients and donors after allogeneic stem cell transplantation. TCRdb used MiXCR to reprocess the RT-PCR reads, holding one entry per CDR3 protein. The sample records 390,000 or so distinct CDR3 sequences, around 15% being singletons. The sample comprised blood, either unsorted or a sorted T cell fraction (not recorded which). These receptors all stem from a human donor who was either an allogeneic HSCT recipient or a stem cell or donor lymphocyte infusion donor (not recorded which). It is not recorded whose cells these are; they may come from a transplant donor.

V and J are TRBV7-2 and TRBJ2-5; 7 bases map to TRBD2. Germline V gives CDR1 SGHTA, CDR2 FQGNSA. This CDR3 region has 16 residues. With 3 bases clipped from V and 1 base from J, the junction kept 8 bases outside the gene matches. For the CDR3, the DNA is TGTGCCAGCAGCTTTATATCGGGGGGTCCCCAAGAGACCCAGTACTTC. Protein: CASSFISGGPQETQYF.

The chain is built from TRBV5-1 and TRBJ2-2; weak D call: TRBD2 (5 bases). This CDR3 spans 14 amino acids. The V end lost 6 bases, the J end lost 5 bases, and 14 bases lay between the germline ends. Germline V gene data show CDR1 as SGHRS and CDR2 as YFSETQ. Written as DNA, the CDR3 is TGCGCCAGCAAGAACCCGGGAACAACCGGGGAGCTGTTTTTT. It specifies CASKNPGTTGELFF.

This clonotype was detected a few times. The V call is TRBV24-1, the J call TRBJ2-2; D is unresolved. The CDR3 extends over 14 amino acids. CDR1 and CDR2 (germline): KGHDR, SFDVKD. Trimming took off 2 bases at V and 4 bases at J, with 7 bases between the two ends. In DNA, the CDR3 is TGTGCCACCAGTGATTACATGGGCACCGGGGAGCTGTTTTTT. Protein sequence: CATSDYMGTGELFF.

This clonotype was counted between two and nine times. The V gene is TRBV15, the J gene TRBJ2-7; 7 bases line up with TRBD1. CDR1 and CDR2 (germline): LNHNV, YYDKDF (reference sequence). The CDR3 runs to 16 residues. The J segment lost 5 bases and the V segment lost 2 bases, leaving 12 bases of the junction unmatched. CDR3 residues: CATSRSRQGLRNEQYF. The CDR3, as DNA: TGTGCCACCAGCAGATCCAGACAGGGTCTAAGGAACGAGCAGTACTTC.

This clonotype was seen a handful of times. The rearrangement joins TRBV4-2 to TRBJ1-6; D is unclear. The CDR3 is 15 amino acids. The ends were cut back, 0 bases at V and 8 bases at J, with 11 bases in the middle. CDR1 LGHNA and CDR2 YNFKEQ come from the germline V gene. CDR3 amino acids: CASSQDRYPYSPLHF. Written as DNA, the CDR3 is TGTGCCAGCAGCCAAGATCGGTACCCTTATTCACCCCTCCACTTT.

J is TRBJ2-5 and V is TRBV7-9; D is ambiguous. V was clipped by 5 bases and J by 5 bases, with 9 bases between them. This CDR3 comprises 12 residues. Germline CDR1 SEHNR, CDR2 FQNEAQ (reference sequence). The CDR3 DNA follows: TGTGCCAGCAGCCCAGTCTCGGAGACCCAGTACTTC. It is translated as CASSPVSETQYF.

V and J are TRBV20-1 and TRBJ2-4; 8 nucleotides line up with TRBD2. Germline trimming cut 5 bases from V and 0 bases from J; bases unmatched to any gene: 12. From germline, CDR1 is DFQATT and CDR2 SNEGSKA (reference sequence). CDR3 length: 17 residues. The CDR3 DNA reads TGCAGTGCTGCAAAGCGGGGGAATGACTTAGCCAAAAACATTCAGTACTTC. It codes for CSAAKRGNDLAKNIQYF.

At least ten counts were recorded for this clonotype. The CDR3 is CASSFYYGYTF. The DNA of the CDR3 is TGTGCCAGCAGTTTCTACTATGGCTACACCTTC. The gene calls are TRBV12-3 or TRBV12-4 and TRBJ1-2, with D unclear. The CDR3 extends over 11 amino acids. V was trimmed by 3 bases and J by 3 bases, leaving 2 bases between them.

The rearrangement links TRBV4-1 to TRBJ2-7; D possibly corresponds to TRBD1 (6 bases). This CDR3 comprises 13 residues. Germline V gene sequence: CDR1 MGHRA, CDR2 YSYEKL. V lost 4 bases, J lost 5 bases, and 12 bases lay in between. This CDR3 reads CASSRTALDEQYF. CDR3 nucleotides: TGCGCCAGCAGCCGGACAGCTTTGGACGAGCAGTACTTC.

This clonotype was seen a single time. The rearrangement links TRBV7-9 to TRBJ1-1; unclear D gene. Germline lookup yields CDR1 SEHNR and CDR2 FQNEAQ (reference sequence). The V end was cut by 1 base, the J end by 4 bases, with 10 bases between. The CDR3 runs to 14 residues. CDR3 coding DNA: TGTGCCAGCAGCTTAGGGACTGCAAGCACTGAAGCTTTCTTT. It specifies CASSLGTASTEAFF.

V and J are TRBV12-3 or TRBV12-4 and TRBJ1-1; D gene unclear. There are 13 residues in the CDR3. Deletions cut 7 bases from V and 0 bases from J, with 9 bases between. In DNA form, the CDR3 reads TGTGCCAGCACTGGTGTAGTGAACACTGAAGCTTTCTTT. Translated, it gives CASTGVVNTEAFF.

The V gene is TRBV5-1, the J gene TRBJ2-7; 10 bases are a match to TRBD2. CDR1 is SGHRS and CDR2 is YFSETQ in the germline V gene. This CDR3 contains 17 residues. Trimming cost V 3 bases and J 2 bases; bases outside gene matches: 11. The CDR3: CASSSGPYLAGAYEQYF. The CDR3, as DNA: TGCGCCAGCAGCTCGGGACCCTATCTAGCGGGAGCCTACGAGCAGTACTTC.

The chain joins TRBV5-1 to TRBJ2-3, with 8 bases fitting TRBD2. Trimming removed 9 bases from V and 6 bases from J; junction bases left unmatched: 9. CDR1 and CDR2 (germline): SGHRS, YFSETQ. This CDR3 spans 13 amino acids. The CDR3 reads CATRRGGADTQYF. The DNA of the CDR3 is TGCGCCACCCGTCGGGGGGGCGCGGATACGCAGTATTTT.

The J gene is TRBJ2-1, the V gene TRBV28, with D possibly matching TRBD2 (7 bases). From germline, CDR1 is MDHEN and CDR2 SYDVKM. CDR3 length equals 17 residues. V lost 2 bases and J 7 bases, leaving 21 bases between the germline ends. The CDR3 loop reads CASSLEPGGGGWNEQFF. Written as DNA, the CDR3 is TGTGCCAGCAGTTTAGAGCCTGGCGGGGGCGGTTGGAATGAGCAGTTCTTC.

This clonotype was picked up a small number of times. This rearrangement joins TRBV5-1 to TRBJ2-5; TRBD2 matches 14 bases. The CDR3 covers 17 residues. Germline V gives CDR1 SGHRS, CDR2 YFSETQ. Trimming took 4 bases from V and 5 from J; bases not matched to a gene: 10. CDR3 DNA: TGCGCCAGCAGCAAAACCGGGACTAGCGGGGGTAGTGAGACCCAGTACTTC. It is translated as CASSKTGTSGGSETQYF.

The CDR3 nucleotides are TGTGCCAGCAGCTTAGCGCCCGGGACAGGGGGCCTCTTTAGCAATCAGCCCCAGCATTTT. It is translated as CASSLAPGTGGLFSNQPQHF. The chain links TRBV11-1 to TRBJ1-5, with 12 positions matching TRBD1. Germline CDR1 reads SGHAT; CDR2 reads FQDESV (reference sequence). The CDR3 spans 20 residues. V lost 0 bases and J lost 0; bases outside the gene matches: 9.

This clonotype was detected many times. The CDR3 here is CASGHPNYGYTF. The DNA for the CDR3 is TGTGCCAGCGGACACCCTAACTATGGCTACACCTTC. The chain couples TRBV10-3 to TRBJ1-2; D perhaps matches TRBD1 (5 bases). V was pared by 10 bases and J by 0 bases, with 9 bases between. The CDR3 is 12 residues long. Germline-derived CDR1 and CDR2 are ENHRY and SYGVKD.

This clonotype was found a few times. The genes are TRBV20-1 and TRBJ2-7; the match to TRBD1 covers 7 bases. The CDR3 covers 13 residues. Germline CDR1 reads DFQATT; CDR2 reads SNEGSKA (reference sequence). V gave up 0 bases and J gave up 4 bases; unmatched junction bases: 3. CDR3 nucleotides: TGCAGTGCTAGAGATGGGACAGCGTACGAGCAGTACTTC. This codes for CSARDGTAYEQYF.

This clonotype was detected only a few times. This rearrangement joins TRBV5-1 to TRBJ2-2; D unresolved. The V and J ends lost 0 bases and 6 bases respectively, with 9 bases between them. The length of the CDR3 is 14 residues. From germline, CDR1 is SGHRS and CDR2 YFSETQ. This CDR3 reads CASSLDVGPGELFF. CDR3 nucleotides: TGCGCCAGCAGCTTGGACGTGGGTCCCGGGGAGCTGTTTTTT.

This chain uses TRBV29-1 with TRBJ2-7, with a tentative D call TRBD2 (6 bases). Germline V gene data show CDR1 as SQVTM and CDR2 as ANQGSEA. The ends were cut back, 6 bases at V and 4 bases at J, with 19 bases in the middle. This CDR3 has 14 amino acids. Here the CDR3 reads CSVMTRSWGYEQYF. In DNA form, the CDR3 reads TGCAGCGTGATGACTAGATCTTGGGGTTACGAGCAGTACTTC.

V gene TRBV6-2 or TRBV6-3 combines with J gene TRBJ1-1; 7 bases align to TRBD1. CDR1 and CDR2 from the germline V gene are MNHEY and SVGEGT. V trimming: 6 bases; J trimming: 5 bases; junction bases outside the gene matches: 9. The CDR3 is 14 amino acids. CDR3 sequence (DNA): TGTGCCAGCAGGGCGCGGACAGGATGGACTGAAGCTTTCTTT. It codes for CASRARTGWTEAFF.

CDR3 coding DNA: TGCAGTGCTAGACCCCAGGGGGCGGGGAATAATTCACCCCTCCACTTT. It codes for CSARPQGAGNNSPLHF. V is TRBV20-1 and J is TRBJ1-6; 8 nucleotides line up with TRBD1. The CDR3 is 16 amino acids. Trimming cost V 2 bases and J 5 bases; bases outside gene matches: 8. CDR1 DFQATT and CDR2 SNEGSKA come from the germline V gene (reference sequence).

V is TRBV7-3 and J is TRBJ2-7, with 7 bases identical to TRBD1. This CDR3 spans 13 amino acids. Germline V gene lookup returns CDR1 SGHTA and CDR2 FQGTGA. The V and J ends lost 3 bases and 7 bases, in that order; junction bases with no gene match: 6. The CDR3 sequence is CASSFEQGWEQYF. The CDR3 DNA reads TGTGCCAGCAGCTTCGAACAGGGGTGGGAGCAGTACTTC.

V gene TRBV7-3 combines with J gene TRBJ2-3; tentatively, D is TRBD2 (6 bases). V lost 5 bases and J 5 bases, leaving 20 bases between the germline ends. This CDR3 comprises 16 residues. CDR1 is SGHTA and CDR2 is FQGTGA in the germline V gene. The CDR3 loop reads CASSPGLRKKGDTQYF. The CDR3 nucleotides read TGTGCCAGCAGCCCGGGACTCAGGAAAAAGGGAGATACGCAGTATTTT.

In its sample, this clonotype was seen many times. The gene calls are TRBV12-3 or TRBV12-4 and TRBJ2-5; D is ambiguous. V dropped 6 bases and J dropped 5 bases, with 13 bases sitting between them. The CDR3 runs to 13 residues. The CDR3 coding sequence is TGTGCCAGCAGCCGAACGCCGGCGGAGACCCAGTACTTC. This translates into CASSRTPAETQYF.

This clonotype showed up just a few times. The gene calls are TRBV20-1 and TRBJ2-1; a possible D gene is TRBD2 (5 bases). The CDR3 loop spans 13 amino acids. Germline V lookup: CDR1 DFQATT, CDR2 SNEGSKA (reference sequence). Trimming pared 3 bases from V and 1 base from J, leaving 7 bases between. The CDR3 DNA follows: TGCAGTGCTAGCGGGGATTCCTACAATGAGCAGTTCTTC. Translated, it gives CSASGDSYNEQFF.

This clonotype was seen a few times. The CDR3 reads CASSLPGQGNTEAFF. The CDR3, as DNA: TGCGCCAGCAGCTTGCCGGGACAGGGAAACACTGAAGCTTTCTTT. The chain combines TRBV5-1 with TRBJ1-1; 9 bases line up with TRBD1. Per germline, CDR1 SGHRS and CDR2 YFSETQ. The CDR3 consists of 15 residues. J was trimmed by 2 bases and V by 1 base; bases with no gene match: 3.

The CDR3 sequence is CASSQGLAGESYEQYF. DNA for the CDR3: TGTGCCAGCAGCCAGGGACTAGCGGGGGAATCCTACGAGCAGTACTTC. The V gene is TRBV14, the J gene TRBJ2-7, with 14 bases identical to TRBD2. With 3 bases clipped from V and 1 base from J, the junction kept 2 bases outside the gene matches. This CDR3 is built from 16 residues. Germline CDR1 and CDR2: SGHDN and FVKESK.

This chain uses TRBV5-1 with TRBJ2-2; D perhaps matches TRBD2 (7 bases). V lost 4 bases and J lost 6, with 22 bases in between. The CDR3 has 17 residues. The germline V gene has CDR1 SGHRS and CDR2 YFSETQ. The CDR3 sequence: CASSPRGGAGSSGELFF. CDR3 nucleotides: TGCGCCAGCAGCCCGAGGGGGGGCGCAGGGTCCTCCGGGGAGCTGTTTTTT. The full variable domain, completed using reference TRBV5-1 and TRBJ2-2, is KAGVTQTPRYLIKTRGQQVTLSCSPISGHRSVSWYQQTPGQGLQFLFEYFSETQRNKGNFPGRFSGRQFSNSRSEMNVSTLELGDSALYLCASSPRGGAGSSGELFFGEGSRLTVL.